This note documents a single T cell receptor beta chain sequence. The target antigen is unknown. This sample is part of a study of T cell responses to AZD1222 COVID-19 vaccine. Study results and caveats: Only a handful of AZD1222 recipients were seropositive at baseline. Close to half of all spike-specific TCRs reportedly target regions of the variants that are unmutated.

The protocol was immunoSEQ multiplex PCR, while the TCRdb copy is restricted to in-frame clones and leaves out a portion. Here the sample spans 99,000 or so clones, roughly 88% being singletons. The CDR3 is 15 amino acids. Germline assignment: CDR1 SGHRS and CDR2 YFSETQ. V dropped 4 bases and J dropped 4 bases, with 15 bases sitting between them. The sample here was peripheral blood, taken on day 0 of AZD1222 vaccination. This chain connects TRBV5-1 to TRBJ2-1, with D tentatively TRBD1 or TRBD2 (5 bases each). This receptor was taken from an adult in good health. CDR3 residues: CASSLEKGPYNEQFF. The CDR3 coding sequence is TGCGCCAGCAGCCTCGAGAAGGGACCATACAATGAGCAGTTCTTC.